One TCR beta chain is described in this entry. The sample belongs to a study of T cells in Graves' hyperthyroidism and ophthalmopathy. J was trimmed by 5 bases and V by 7 bases; bases with no gene match: 9. The CDR3 is 13 residues long. The germline CDR1 and CDR2 sequences are DFQATT and SNEGSKA (reference sequence). Clinical symptoms, serum thyroxine and TRAb, thyroid ultrasound and orbital computed tomography together formed the diagnostic basis. It was RNA transcripts that yielded the amplified TCR beta CDR3 regions. First-round RT-PCR of the TCR CDR3 relied on the HTBI primer set. TCRdb recomputed calls from the multiplex PCR reads with MiXCR, one row per CDR3 protein. Found here are around 350,000 distinct CDR3 sequences, 19% of them singletons; the top ten hold about 3.5%.

This clonotype originated in a woman aged 18-29 years with Graves' hyperthyroidism. Sequencing was carried out using blood. This rearrangement joins TRBV20-1 to TRBJ2-7; 9 nucleotides line up with TRBD2. The chain's CDR3 is CSGIAGAIDEQYF. The CDR3 bases are TGCAGTGGAATAGCGGGAGCCATCGACGAGCAGTACTTC.